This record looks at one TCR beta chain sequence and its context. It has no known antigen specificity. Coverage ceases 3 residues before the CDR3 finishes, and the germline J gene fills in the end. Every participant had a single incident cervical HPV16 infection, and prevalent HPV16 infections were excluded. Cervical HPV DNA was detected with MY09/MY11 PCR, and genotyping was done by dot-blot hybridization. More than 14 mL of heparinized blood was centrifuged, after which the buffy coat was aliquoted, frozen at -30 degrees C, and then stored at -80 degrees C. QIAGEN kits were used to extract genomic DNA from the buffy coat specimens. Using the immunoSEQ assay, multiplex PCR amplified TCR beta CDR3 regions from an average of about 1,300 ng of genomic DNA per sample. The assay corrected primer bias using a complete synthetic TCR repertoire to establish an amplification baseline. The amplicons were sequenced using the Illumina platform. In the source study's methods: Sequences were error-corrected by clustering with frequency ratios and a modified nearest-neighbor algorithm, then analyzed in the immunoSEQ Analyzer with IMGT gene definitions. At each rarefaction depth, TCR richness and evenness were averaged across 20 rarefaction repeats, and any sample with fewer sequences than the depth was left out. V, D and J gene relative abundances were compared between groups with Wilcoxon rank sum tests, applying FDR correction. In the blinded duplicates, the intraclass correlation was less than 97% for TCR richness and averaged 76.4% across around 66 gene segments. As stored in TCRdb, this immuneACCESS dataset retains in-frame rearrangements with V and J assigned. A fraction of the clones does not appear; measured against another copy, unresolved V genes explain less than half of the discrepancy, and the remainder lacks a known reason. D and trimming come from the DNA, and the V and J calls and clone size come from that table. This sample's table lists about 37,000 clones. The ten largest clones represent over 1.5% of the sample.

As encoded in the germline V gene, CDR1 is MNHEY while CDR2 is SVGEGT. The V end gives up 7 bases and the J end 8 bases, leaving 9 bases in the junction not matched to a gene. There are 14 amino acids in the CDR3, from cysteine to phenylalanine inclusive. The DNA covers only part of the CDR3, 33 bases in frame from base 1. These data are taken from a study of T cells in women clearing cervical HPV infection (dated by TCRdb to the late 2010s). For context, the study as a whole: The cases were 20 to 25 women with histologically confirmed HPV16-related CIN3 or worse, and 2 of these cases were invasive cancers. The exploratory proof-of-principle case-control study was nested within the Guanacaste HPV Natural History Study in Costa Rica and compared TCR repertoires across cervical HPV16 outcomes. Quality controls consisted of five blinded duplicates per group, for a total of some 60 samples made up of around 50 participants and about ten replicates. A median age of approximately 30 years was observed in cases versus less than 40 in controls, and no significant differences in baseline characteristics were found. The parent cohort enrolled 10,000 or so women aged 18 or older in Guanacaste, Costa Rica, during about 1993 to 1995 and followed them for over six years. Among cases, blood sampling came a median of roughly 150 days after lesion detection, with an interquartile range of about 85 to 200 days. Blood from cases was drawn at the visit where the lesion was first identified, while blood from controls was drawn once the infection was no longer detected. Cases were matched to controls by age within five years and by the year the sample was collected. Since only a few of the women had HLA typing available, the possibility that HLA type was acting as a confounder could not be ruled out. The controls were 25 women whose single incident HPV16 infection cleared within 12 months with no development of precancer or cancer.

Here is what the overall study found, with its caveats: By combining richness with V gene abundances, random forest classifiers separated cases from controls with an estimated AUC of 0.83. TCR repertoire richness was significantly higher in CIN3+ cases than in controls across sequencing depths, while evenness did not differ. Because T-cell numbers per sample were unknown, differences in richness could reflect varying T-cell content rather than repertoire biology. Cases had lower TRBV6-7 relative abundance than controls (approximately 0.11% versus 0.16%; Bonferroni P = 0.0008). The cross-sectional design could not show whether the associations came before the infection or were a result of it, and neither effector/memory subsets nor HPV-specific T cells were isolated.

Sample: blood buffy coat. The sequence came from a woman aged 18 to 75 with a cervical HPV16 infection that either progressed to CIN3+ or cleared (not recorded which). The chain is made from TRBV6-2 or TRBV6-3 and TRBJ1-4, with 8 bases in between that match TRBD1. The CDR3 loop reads CASNEPDRVEKLFF. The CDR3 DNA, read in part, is TGTGCCAGCAATGAACCGGACAGGGTCGAAAAA.